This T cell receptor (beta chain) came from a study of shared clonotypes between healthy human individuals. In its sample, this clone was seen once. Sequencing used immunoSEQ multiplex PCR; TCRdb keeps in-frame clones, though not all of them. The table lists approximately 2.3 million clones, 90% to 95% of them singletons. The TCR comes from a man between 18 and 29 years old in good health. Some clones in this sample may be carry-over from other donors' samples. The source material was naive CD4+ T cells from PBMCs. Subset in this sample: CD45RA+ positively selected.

The CDR3 here is CAWSKGLAGNEQFF. The CDR3 nucleotides are TGTGCCTGGAGTAAGGGACTAGCAGGGAATGAGCAGTTCTTC. This chain uses TRBV30 with TRBJ2-1; TRBD2 matches 9 bases. V gave up 2 bases and J gave up 7 bases; unmatched junction bases: 6. This CDR3 region has 14 residues. Germline V gene lookup returns CDR1 GTSNPN and CDR2 SVGIG (reference sequence). The whole variable domain, remainder taken from reference TRBV30 and TRBJ2-1, is SQTIHQWPATLVQPVGSPLSLECTVEGTSNPNLYWYRQAAGRGLQLLFYSVGIGQISSEVPQNLSASRPQDRQFILSSKKLLLSDSGFYLCAWSKGLAGNEQFFGPGTRLTVL.